This is a list of T cell receptor beta chains from one sample in a study of post-analysis software for immune sequencing data. TCRdb passed the PCR reads through MiXCR, listing each CDR3 protein once. The table shows hundreds of thousands of distinct CDR3 sequences, with roughly three fifths occurring only once. Source material: blood. These receptors were taken from a girl between 2 and 10 years old with multiple sclerosis. CDR3s include the opening cysteine and the closing phenylalanine or tryptophan. A D gene is named only where the DNA matches it firmly. Only part of the rows carry a size: once, few, many, or a class if the clone is expanded.

d_gene	v_gene	j_gene	abundance	CDR3aa	CDR3nt
-	TRBV14	TRBJ2-1	-	CASSQDRNSYNEQFF	TGTGCCAGCAGCCAAGACAGGAACTCCTACAATGAGCAGTTCTTC
-	TRBV29-1	TRBJ2-7	-	CSVEVQSSYNEQYF	TGCAGCGTTGAAGTACAGAGCTCCTACAATGAGCAGTACTTC
-	TRBV20-1	TRBJ2-3	-	CSARGQRSSTDTQYF	TGCAGTGCTAGAGGACAACGATCTAGCACAGATACGCAGTATTTT
TRBD1	TRBV28	TRBJ1-6	-	CASRAGTGRIPLHF	TGTGCCAGCAGGGCCGGGACAGGGCGTATTCCCCTCCACTTT
TRBD2	TRBV7-2	TRBJ2-1	-	CASSLWGLAGGNNEQFF	TGTGCCAGCAGCTTATGGGGACTAGCGGGGGGGAACAATGAGCAGTTCTTC
-	TRBV20-1	TRBJ2-1	-	CSARGASVHNNEQFF	TGCAGTGCTAGGGGGGCATCCGTCCATAACAATGAGCAGTTCTTC
TRBD1	TRBV6-2/TRBV6-3	TRBJ1-2	few	CASRNSPTGLSGYTF	TGTGCCAGCAGAAATAGCCCGACAGGGCTCAGTGGCTACACCTTC
TRBD2	TRBV20-1	TRBJ2-5	few	CSASGLAGGQETQYF	TGCAGTGCCTCCGGACTAGCGGGAGGGCAAGAGACCCAGTACTTC
-	TRBV5-1	TRBJ1-1	once	CASSSDPGTEAFF	TGCGCCAGCAGCTCCGACCCCGGCACTGAAGCTTTCTTT
-	TRBV7-2	TRBJ2-5	few	CASSQGRYQETQYF	TGTGCCAGCAGCCAGGGACGGTACCAAGAGACCCAGTACTTC
TRBD1	TRBV5-6	TRBJ2-7	few	CASSLYQGAVSYEQYF	TGTGCCAGCAGCTTGTATCAGGGGGCCGTCTCCTACGAGCAGTACTTC
TRBD2	TRBV27	TRBJ2-5	few	CASSLFRGSATLETQYF	TGTGCCAGCAGTTTATTCCGCGGGAGCGCAACGCTAGAGACCCAGTACTTC
TRBD2	TRBV7-2	TRBJ2-3	-	CASSYTAGELTDTQYF	TGTGCCAGCAGCTACACCGCGGGGGAGCTCACAGATACGCAGTATTTT
TRBD2	TRBV5-1	TRBJ2-1	-	CASSGLIAGTDNEQFF	TGCGCCAGCAGCGGATTAATAGCGGGCACCGACAATGAGCAGTTCTTC